This passage covers 26 T cell receptor beta chains from one sample sequenced in a study of T cell responses to AZD1222 COVID-19 vaccine. Clones were sequenced by immunoSEQ multiplex PCR, and TCRdb holds only the in-frame ones, with some missing. The sample lists about 120,000 clones, roughly 88% occurring once. The source was peripheral blood, collected on day 0 of AZD1222 vaccination. The receptors here all came from an adult in good health.

The chain couples TRBV7-9 to TRBJ2-7, with TRBD1 matching over 7 bases. The CDR3 is 13 residues long. The V segment lost 8 bases and the J segment 6 bases; nucleotides outside the gene matches: 10. Germline V gives CDR1 SEHNR, CDR2 FQNEAQ (reference sequence). This chain's CDR3 is CASFRTGSGEQYF. DNA of the CDR3: TGTGCCAGCTTTCGGACAGGTTCGGGCGAGCAGTACTTC. The whole variable domain, remainder taken from reference TRBV7-9 and TRBJ2-7, is DTGVSQNPRHKITKRGQNVTFRCDPISEHNRLYWYRQTLGQGPEFLTYFQNEAQLEKSRLLSDRFSAERPKGSFSTLEIQRTEQGDSAMYLCASFRTGSGEQYFGPGTRLTVT.

V usage is TRBV28 and J usage is TRBJ2-1; D is undetermined. V dropped 7 bases and J dropped 3 bases, with 7 bases sitting between them. Per the germline V gene, CDR1 is MDHEN and CDR2 is SYDVKM. This CDR3 has 12 amino acids. CDR3 loop: CASTANYNEQFF. The CDR3, as DNA: TGTGCCAGCACCGCGAACTACAATGAGCAGTTCTTC.

The chain carries TRBV3-1 (or the pseudogene TRBV3-2) and TRBJ2-4, with unresolved D. Germline CDR1 LGHDT, CDR2 YNNKEL (reference sequence). Trimming shortened V by 4 bases and J by 1 base, and 8 bases separated the two germline ends. This CDR3 spans 14 amino acids. Written as DNA, the CDR3 is TGTGCCAGCAGCCGAGGACGGGCCAAAAACATTCAGTACTTC. It is translated as CASSRGRAKNIQYF.

V gene TRBV5-1 combines with J gene TRBJ1-1, with D uncertain. V was pared by 6 bases and J by 1 base, with 13 bases between. Germline values: CDR1 SGHRS, CDR2 YFSETQ. The CDR3 sequence is 14 residues long. The DNA of the CDR3 is TGCGCCAGCACCCAGGTGCCAGAGAACACTGAAGCTTTCTTT. The encoded protein is CASTQVPENTEAFF.

The genes are TRBV25-1 and TRBJ1-1; D is ambiguous. The CDR3 runs 15 residues. The germline gives CDR1 MGHDK, CDR2 SYGVNS. Between the trimmed V and J ends, which lost 4 bases and 1 base, there was a span of 13 bases. This CDR3 is CASSAARSENTEAFF. DNA for the CDR3: TGTGCCAGCAGTGCCGCCCGGTCGGAGAACACTGAAGCTTTCTTT.

The CDR3 bases are TGTGCCAGCAAAGGACTAGCGGAGCCGTACGAGCAGTACTTC. It codes for CASKGLAEPYEQYF. The chain couples TRBV2 to TRBJ2-7; 10 nucleotides align to TRBD2. The CDR3 totals 14 residues. Trimming removed 7 bases from V and 4 bases from J; junction bases left unmatched: 7. Germline loops: CDR1 SNHLY, CDR2 FYNNEI.

This clone appeared once. V usage is TRBV27 and J usage is TRBJ2-5; D possibly uses TRBD1 or TRBD2 (6 bases each). This CDR3 spans 17 amino acids. V lost 6 bases and J lost 7, with 27 bases in between. The germline V gene has CDR1 MNHEY and CDR2 SMNVEV (reference sequence). CDR3 amino acids: CASRIEGGLGHKGTQYF. The CDR3 DNA reads TGTGCCAGCAGGATTGAGGGGGGACTCGGGCACAAGGGGACCCAGTACTTC.

This clone was picked up one time. V and J are TRBV18 and TRBJ2-3; the D is unclear. V lost 0 bases and J 3 bases, leaving 10 bases between the germline ends. The CDR3 spans 15 residues. Germline assignment: CDR1 KGHSH and CDR2 LQKENI. The CDR3 loop reads CASSPPASATDTQYF. The CDR3 DNA follows: TGTGCCAGCTCACCACCAGCGTCGGCTACAGATACGCAGTATTTT.

J is TRBJ2-1 and V is TRBV6-2 or TRBV6-3; 8 bases are shared with TRBD1. The CDR3 totals 18 residues. With V trimmed by 0 bases and J by 8 bases, 15 bases remained unmatched. Germline CDR1 MNHEY, CDR2 SVGEGT. The CDR3 sequence: CASSYSISGQGARDEQFF. CDR3 nucleotide sequence: TGTGCCAGCAGTTACTCGATATCGGGCCAGGGGGCCAGGGATGAGCAGTTCTTC.

The CDR3 coding sequence is TGCGCCAGCAGCTTGTCTCCTAGCTACAATGAGCAGTTCTTC. Translating gives CASSLSPSYNEQFF. The chain joins TRBV5-1 to TRBJ2-1; D is unresolved. Deletions cut 1 base from V and 3 bases from J, with 8 bases between. Germline-derived CDR1 and CDR2 are SGHRS and YFSETQ. The CDR3 length is 14 residues.

V usage is TRBV6-5 and J usage is TRBJ1-5; no reliable D call. Germline V gene data show CDR1 as MNHEY and CDR2 as SVGAGI. Between the trimmed V and J ends, which lost 8 bases and 7 bases, there was a span of 6 bases. This CDR3 contains 10 residues. CDR3 in DNA: TGTGCCAGCGGGAACCAGCCCCAGCATTTT. It yields the protein CASGNQPQHF.

The chain joins TRBV9 to TRBJ1-2; D gene unclear. The CDR3 length is 14 residues. Germline-derived CDR1 and CDR2 are SGDLS and YYNGEE. V was pared by 0 bases and J by 4 bases, with 10 bases between. The CDR3: CASSVVAGSYGYTF. As DNA, the CDR3 is TGTGCCAGCAGCGTAGTTGCCGGCAGCTATGGCTACACCTTC.

The genes are TRBV5-1 and TRBJ1-2; 8 nucleotides align to TRBD1. With 7 bases clipped from V and 3 bases from J, the junction kept 11 bases outside the gene matches. The CDR3 spans 15 residues. Germline V gene lookup returns CDR1 SGHRS and CDR2 YFSETQ. CDR3 bases: TGCGCCAGCTACTCAGTTCCGGGACAGGACTATGGCTACACCTTC. Residues: CASYSVPGQDYGYTF. Looking up the rest from reference TRBV5-1 and TRBJ1-2 gives the full variable domain: KAGVTQTPRYLIKTRGQQVTLSCSPISGHRSVSWYQQTPGQGLQFLFEYFSETQRNKGNFPGRFSGRQFSNSRSEMNVSTLELGDSALYLCASYSVPGQDYGYTFGSGTRLTVV.

This chain links TRBV20-1 with TRBJ2-1, with D unresolved. In germline, CDR1 is DFQATT, CDR2 SNEGSKA (reference sequence). The CDR3 runs to 11 residues. V lost 3 bases to trimming and J lost 4 bases, with 4 bases between them. CDR3 nucleotides: TGCAGTGCTAGTCTGTACAATGAGCAGTTCTTC. It codes for CSASLYNEQFF.

This chain uses TRBV5-6 with TRBJ2-3; possibly TRBD2 for D (5 bases). The V end was cut by 4 bases, the J end by 3 bases, with 9 bases between. Germline CDR1 is SGHDT and CDR2 is YYEEEE. The CDR3 has 13 amino acids. The CDR3 loop is CASSRRETDTQYF. CDR3 sequence (DNA): TGTGCCAGCAGCCGAAGGGAGACAGATACGCAGTATTTT.

This rearrangement joins TRBV12-5 to TRBJ1-2; the D gene is possibly TRBD1 (5 bases). Germline V CDR1 and CDR2: LGHNT, FRNRAP. V was pared by 2 bases and J by 6 bases, with 16 bases between. The CDR3 is 15 residues long. As DNA, the CDR3 is TGTGCTAGTGGTTTGAGTGTCAGGGAGGAGGATGGCTACACCTTC. Amino acid sequence: CASGLSVREEDGYTF. The full variable domain, completed using reference TRBV12-5 and TRBJ1-2, is DARVTQTPRHKVTEMGQEVTMRCQPILGHNTVFWYRQTMMQGLELLAYFRNRAPLDDSGMPKDRFSAEMPDATLATLKIQPSEPRDSAVYFCASGLSVREEDGYTFGSGTRLTVV.

V and J are TRBV10-3 and TRBJ1-1, with 8 bases that match TRBD1. CDR1 is ENHRY and CDR2 is SYGVKD in the germline V gene. V lost 5 bases to trimming and J lost 1 base; unmatched junction nucleotides: 9. This CDR3 has 16 residues. The CDR3 DNA follows: TGTGCCATCAGTCGTGACCCGACAGGGGCGAACACTGAAGCTTTCTTT. Translating it yields CAISRDPTGANTEAFF.

The V and J genes are TRBV7-2 and TRBJ1-2, with D tentatively TRBD1 (6 bases). The germline V gene has CDR1 SGHTA and CDR2 FQGNSA. The CDR3 is 13 amino acids. Between the trimmed V and J ends, which lost 3 bases and 8 bases, there was a span of 13 bases. The CDR3: CASSFQGRNGYTF. In DNA, the CDR3 is TGTGCCAGCAGCTTTCAGGGGAGGAACGGCTACACCTTC.

This clone was recorded only once. The gene calls are TRBV5-1 and TRBJ2-1, with D perhaps assigned TRBD1 or TRBD2 (5 bases each). There are 14 residues in the CDR3. CDR1 is SGHRS, CDR2 YFSETQ, per germline. V was clipped by 0 bases and J by 5 bases, with 9 bases between them. This CDR3 is CASSLDSGHNEQFF. The CDR3 nucleotides read TGCGCCAGCAGCTTGGATTCGGGGCACAATGAGCAGTTCTTC.

This clone was found once. This chain uses TRBV15 with TRBJ1-5; a possible D gene is TRBD1 (5 bases). V gave up 3 bases and J gave up 10 bases, with 13 bases separating them. CDR1 is LNHNV and CDR2 is YYDKDF in the germline V gene (reference sequence). CDR3 size: 13 residues. This chain's CDR3 is CATSRGDWGPQHF. The CDR3 bases are TGTGCCACCAGCAGGGGGGACTGGGGACCCCAGCATTTT.

The V call is TRBV6-2 or TRBV6-3, the J call TRBJ1-2; tentative D call: TRBD1 (5 bases). V was clipped by 0 bases and J by 6 bases, with 11 bases between them. Germline CDR1 reads MNHEY; CDR2 reads SVGEGT. The CDR3 is 14 residues long. The CDR3 sequence is CASSYSTRGDGYTF. In nucleotides, the CDR3 is TGTGCCAGCAGTTACTCGACCCGGGGGGATGGCTACACCTTC.

The chain joins TRBV3-1 (or the pseudogene TRBV3-2) to TRBJ2-5; tentative D call: TRBD2 (5 bases). CDR1 and CDR2 (germline): LGHDT, YNNKEL (reference sequence). The CDR3 sequence is 13 residues long. Trimming took off 4 bases at V and 4 bases at J, with 10 bases between the two ends. The CDR3 DNA follows: TGTGCCAGCAGCCGCCCAGGAGGAGAGACCCAGTACTTC. It yields the protein CASSRPGGETQYF.

The genes are TRBV6-2 or TRBV6-3 and TRBJ2-7; D is perhaps TRBD1 (5 bases). The CDR3 loop spans 14 amino acids. Trimming shortened V by 2 bases and J by 1 base, and 9 bases separated the two germline ends. The germline V gene has CDR1 MNHEY and CDR2 SVGEGT. The CDR3 region has the DNA TGTGCCAGCAGTTACCCCGCAGGGTCCTACGAGCAGTACTTC. Protein sequence: CASSYPAGSYEQYF.

J is TRBJ2-1 and V is TRBV11-3, with D possibly TRBD2 on 6 matching bases. The germline gives CDR1 SGHNT, CDR2 YENEEA. This CDR3 is built from 14 residues. V gave up 1 base and J gave up 8 bases, with 12 bases separating them. CDR3 nucleotides: TGTGCCAGCAGCTTAGGAGGTCGGAGGGATGAGCAGTTCTTC. Protein sequence: CASSLGGRRDEQFF.

The V and J genes are TRBV5-6 and TRBJ2-3; D uncertain. Trimming pared 0 bases from V and 0 bases from J, leaving 11 bases between. CDR1 is SGHDT and CDR2 is YYEEEE in the germline V gene. This CDR3 is built from 16 residues. The DNA of the CDR3 is TGTGCCAGCAGCTTGGTGTCCGGAACTAGCACAGATACGCAGTATTTT. Translated, it gives CASSLVSGTSTDTQYF.

This rearrangement joins TRBV4-2 to TRBJ2-6, with D perhaps given as TRBD1 or TRBD2 (5 bases each). Germline V lookup: CDR1 LGHNA, CDR2 YNFKEQ. With 3 bases removed from V and 5 bases from J, the gap between germline ends came to 20 bases. The CDR3 runs to 18 residues. The CDR3 sequence is CASSQESGGGLWANVLTF. The CDR3 nucleotides are TGTGCCAGCAGCCAGGAGAGTGGGGGTGGGCTCTGGGCCAACGTCCTGACTTTC.